A single sample gave rise to the 26 T cell receptor beta chains below, sequenced in a study of human T cells and chemical hapten exposure. Specified time point: patch test 2, 6 weeks after DPC sensitization. Treatment meaning: therapeutic diphenylcyclopropenone sensitization with weekly scalp DPC. In TCRdb, the RACE reads were re-called with MiXCR into one record per CDR3 protein. The sample consists of some 350,000 distinct CDR3 sequences, about 6% of them appearing once. The starting material was whole blood, obtained in connection with sensitization to the hapten diphenylcyclopropenone (DPC). The source is a woman in her late teens or twenties with alopecia areata. Some clones in this sample may be carry-over from other donors' samples.

This clonotype has at least ten counts. The chain has TRBV7-6 and TRBJ2-7; D remains unclear. Per the germline V gene, CDR1 is SGHVS and CDR2 is FNYEAQ. V gave up 4 bases and J gave up 6 bases, with 16 bases separating them. This CDR3 has 14 residues. CDR3 in DNA: TGTGCCAGCAGCTCGGACCCTAGTACGGCCGAGCAGTACTTC. This encodes CASSSDPSTAEQYF.

This clonotype was observed at least ten times. CDR3 residues: CASGFGDQETQYF. CDR3 coding DNA: TGCGCCAGCGGGTTCGGGGACCAAGAGACCCAGTACTTC. The chain uses TRBV5-1 and TRBJ2-5; weak D call: TRBD2 (5 bases). The V gene's germline CDR1 is SGHRS and CDR2 YFSETQ. This CDR3 is 13 amino acids long. Trimming removed 7 bases at V and 0 bases at J, with 10 bases between.

This clonotype has ten or more counts. This rearrangement joins TRBV20-1 to TRBJ1-4, with D hard to call. Germline V gene lookup returns CDR1 DFQATT and CDR2 SNEGSKA (reference sequence). V shed 0 bases and J shed 4 bases, with 9 bases lying between them. The CDR3 spans 14 residues. This CDR3 reads CSARDYGRNEKLFF. The CDR3 DNA follows: TGCAGTGCTAGAGATTACGGGCGTAATGAAAAACTGTTTTTT.

This clonotype was detected ten times or more. V usage is TRBV12-3 or TRBV12-4 and J usage is TRBJ1-3; no firm D call. There are 14 residues in the CDR3. Trimming shortened V by 11 bases and J by 0 bases, and 14 bases separated the two germline ends. The CDR3 bases are TGTGCCTCCCGGTCAGCGAGCTCTGGAAACACCATATATTTT. It yields the protein CASRSASSGNTIYF.

This clonotype was recorded a few times. The CDR3 nucleotides are TGTGCCAGCAGTTACTCCTGGCTGTCTGACAGCGAGGCTGGAAACACCATATATTTT. Its protein product is CASSYSWLSDSEAGNTIYF. The V and J genes are TRBV6-5 and TRBJ1-3, with a possible D match to TRBD1 (5 bases). V dropped 0 bases and J dropped 2 bases, with 20 bases sitting between them. This CDR3 has 19 residues. Germline lookup yields CDR1 MNHEY and CDR2 SVGAGI.

In this sample, this clonotype turned up many times. The V call is TRBV5-5, the J call TRBJ1-1; unclear D gene. The CDR3 runs 15 residues. Looked up from germline, CDR1 is SGHKS and CDR2 is YYEKEE (reference sequence). With 1 base removed from V and 0 bases from J, the gap between germline ends came to 10 bases. The CDR3 DNA reads as TGTGCCAGCAGCTTGTGGCACAGTATGAACACTGAAGCTTTCTTT. Translating it yields CASSLWHSMNTEAFF.

This clonotype has ten or more counts. The chain has TRBV7-6 and TRBJ1-1, with 8 bases identical to TRBD1. The V gene end was trimmed by 6 bases and the J gene end by 4 bases; junction bases not matched to a gene: 7. CDR3 length equals 14 residues. Germline CDR1 SGHVS, CDR2 FNYEAQ. The CDR3 protein is CASSPRTGITEAFF. The DNA of the CDR3 is TGTGCCAGCAGTCCCAGGACAGGGATCACTGAAGCTTTCTTT.

The chain joins TRBV2 to TRBJ1-4; D uncertain. The V end was cut by 7 bases, the J end by 0 bases, with 9 bases between. The CDR3 has 14 amino acids. From germline, CDR1 is SNHLY and CDR2 FYNNEI. CDR3 sequence: CASTREATNEKLFF. The CDR3 nucleotides read TGTGCCAGCACCCGAGAGGCAACTAATGAAAAACTGTTTTTT.

Ten or more counts support this clonotype. The genes are TRBV13 and TRBJ2-3; D could derive from TRBD1 or TRBD2 (6 bases each). The germline V gene encodes CDR1 PRHDT and CDR2 FYEKMQ (reference sequence). V lost 4 bases, J lost 2 bases, and 7 bases lay in between. The CDR3 totals 13 residues. This chain's CDR3 is CASSSGATDTQYF. Here the CDR3 DNA reads TGTGCCAGCAGCTCGGGGGCCACAGATACGCAGTATTTT.

This clonotype has more than one count but fewer than ten. The V call is TRBV6-5, the J call TRBJ2-7; D gene unclear. The germline V and J ends were trimmed by 7 bases and 4 bases, with 20 bases remaining between them. The CDR3 length is 15 residues. CDR1 is MNHEY, CDR2 SVGAGI, per germline. The CDR3 sequence: CASTQYPLYAYEQYF. As DNA, the CDR3 is TGTGCCAGCACCCAATACCCCCTGTATGCATACGAGCAGTACTTC.

There are many counts of this clonotype. V and J are TRBV5-1 and TRBJ1-2, with 8 bases fitting TRBD1. From germline, CDR1 is SGHRS and CDR2 YFSETQ. With 0 bases clipped from V and 3 bases from J, the junction kept 1 base outside the gene matches. The CDR3 has 14 residues. CDR3 loop: CASSLEGQDYGYTF. The CDR3 coding sequence is TGCGCCAGCAGCTTGGAGGGACAGGACTATGGCTACACCTTC.

This clonotype was detected only a few times. V usage is TRBV6-1 and J usage is TRBJ2-3; 7 bases align to TRBD1. The J segment lost 4 bases and the V segment lost 4 bases, leaving 5 bases of the junction unmatched. Looked up from germline, CDR1 is MNHNS and CDR2 is SASEGT. CDR3 length: 14 amino acids. CDR3 residues: CASSGKTGPDTQYF. The CDR3, as DNA: TGTGCCAGCAGTGGAAAGACAGGGCCAGATACGCAGTATTTT.

This clonotype showed up just a few times. The V and J genes are TRBV7-2 and TRBJ2-4; D possibly corresponds to TRBD1 (7 bases). From germline, CDR1 is SGHTA and CDR2 FQGNSA. There are 13 residues in the CDR3. The germline V and J ends were trimmed by 4 bases and 6 bases, with 10 bases remaining between them. The CDR3 loop is CASSWRDRNIQYF. For the CDR3, the DNA is TGTGCCAGCAGCTGGCGGGACAGAAACATTCAGTACTTC.

This clonotype has ten or more counts. The genes are TRBV29-1 and TRBJ1-2; 7 nucleotides agree with TRBD1. Germline V gives CDR1 SQVTM, CDR2 ANQGSEA. With 3 bases clipped from V and 4 bases from J, the junction kept 5 bases outside the gene matches. CDR3 length: 13 residues. The CDR3 region is CSVEPGQLYGYTF. Here the CDR3 DNA reads TGCAGCGTTGAGCCGGGACAGCTCTATGGCTACACCTTC.

The sample holds many counts of this clonotype. The chain uses TRBV28 and TRBJ1-2; no definite D call. Germline V CDR1 and CDR2: MDHEN, SYDVKM. This CDR3 has 14 residues. V was pared by 6 bases and J by 4 bases, with 15 bases between. The CDR3: CASRERGRFYGYTF. The CDR3 DNA follows: TGTGCCAGCAGGGAGAGAGGTCGGTTCTATGGCTACACCTTC.

In this sample, this clonotype turned up many times. V is TRBV6-5 and J is TRBJ2-7; the match to TRBD2 covers 12 bases. Germline values: CDR1 MNHEY, CDR2 SVGAGI. CDR3 length equals 16 residues. The J segment lost 2 bases and the V segment lost 4 bases, leaving 6 bases of the junction unmatched. CDR3 DNA sequence: TGTGCCAGCAGTTCGCCACTAGCGGGGGGCGCCTACGAGCAGTACTTC. Translation: CASSSPLAGGAYEQYF.

This clonotype was recorded a few times. The chain combines TRBV6-2 or TRBV6-3 with TRBJ1-1, with D perhaps matching TRBD1 (6 bases). The V gene's germline CDR1 is MNHEY and CDR2 SVGEGT. The CDR3 has 14 amino acids. Trimming cost V 6 bases and J 0 bases, with 11 bases left between them. This CDR3 is CASSRQALNTEAFF. Written as DNA, the CDR3 is TGTGCCAGCAGCCGACAGGCACTGAACACTGAAGCTTTCTTT.

This clonotype occurred many times. V is TRBV4-3 and J is TRBJ1-3; no clear D. V was pared by 1 base and J by 2 bases, with 9 bases between. The germline V gene has CDR1 LGHNA and CDR2 YSLEER. The length of the CDR3 is 15 residues. Here the CDR3 reads CASSQVFQPGNTIYF. The CDR3 DNA reads as TGCGCCAGCAGCCAAGTTTTTCAGCCTGGAAACACCATATATTTT.

This clonotype was seen a few times. The V call is TRBV18, the J call TRBJ2-5; D is unclear. V was trimmed by 1 base and J by 4 bases, leaving 13 bases between them. Germline V gives CDR1 KGHSH, CDR2 LQKENI. CDR3 length: 15 residues. The CDR3 DNA reads TGTGCCAGCTCACCACGTGAACCGACGGGAGAGACCCAGTACTTC. Translated: CASSPREPTGETQYF.

The chain has TRBV4-3 and TRBJ1-1; D ambiguous. CDR1 and CDR2 from the germline V gene are LGHNA and YSLEER. The CDR3 extends over 18 amino acids. V lost 3 bases and J lost 2, with 22 bases in between. DNA of the CDR3: TGCGCCAGCAGCCAGAAGAGCTTAGGCAGGTGGTTTAACACTGAAGCTTTCTTT. Residues: CASSQKSLGRWFNTEAFF.

There are a few counts of this clonotype. This sequence joins TRBV28 and TRBJ1-2, with D unclear. Germline V CDR1 and CDR2: MDHEN, SYDVKM. This CDR3 region has 14 residues. The V end lost 4 bases, the J end lost 0 bases, and 9 bases lay between the germline ends. DNA of the CDR3: TGTGCCAGCAGTTCCCAAGACCCTAACTATGGCTACACCTTC. Translated, it gives CASSSQDPNYGYTF.

This clonotype occurred many times. The CDR3 region has the DNA TGCAGTGCTAGTTTACTAGCGGGGCATGAGCAGTTCTTC. This encodes CSASLLAGHEQFF. The chain links TRBV20-1 to TRBJ2-1, with 10 bases identical to TRBD2. The length of the CDR3 is 13 residues. CDR1 DFQATT and CDR2 SNEGSKA come from the germline V gene (reference sequence). Trimming removed 3 bases from V and 8 bases from J; junction bases left unmatched: 4.

As DNA, the CDR3 is TGTGCCAGCAGCCGGCGACTAACGGACCGACTTCAGAACACCGGGGAGCTGTTTTTT. Protein sequence: CASSRRLTDRLQNTGELFF. The rearrangement joins TRBV3-1 to TRBJ2-2, with D perhaps matching TRBD2 (5 bases). CDR3 length: 19 amino acids. Germline V gene data show CDR1 as LGHDT and CDR2 as YNNKEL (reference sequence). V lost 4 bases and J lost 1, with 22 bases in between.

The chain links TRBV7-9 to TRBJ1-4; 9 positions match TRBD1. Germline CDR1 reads SEHNR; CDR2 reads FQNEAQ (reference sequence). This CDR3 has 16 residues. V dropped 5 bases and J dropped 3; count of bases not matched to a gene: 7. CDR3 in DNA: TGTGCCAGCAGCGGAGGACAGGGGAGGGCTAATGAAAAACTGTTTTTT. Its protein product is CASSGGQGRANEKLFF.

A few counts support this clonotype. The CDR3 here is CASTGTASDTQYF. The DNA of the CDR3 is TGTGCCAGCACCGGGACAGCTTCAGATACGCAGTATTTT. This sequence joins TRBV7-2 and TRBJ2-3, with 7 bases matching TRBD1. Germline V lookup: CDR1 SGHTA, CDR2 FQGNSA. The CDR3 loop spans 13 amino acids. V dropped 7 bases and J dropped 4; count of bases not matched to a gene: 5.

This clonotype was detected only a few times. The chain's CDR3 is CASSLDVNSPLHF. The CDR3 region has the DNA TGTGCCAGCAGCTTAGACGTTAATTCACCCCTCCACTTT. The chain uses TRBV7-2 and TRBJ1-6, with no clear D. This CDR3 comprises 13 residues. V lost 1 base and J lost 6, with 4 bases in between. Germline V gene data show CDR1 as SGHTA and CDR2 as FQGNSA.